The text below deals with one TCR beta chain. In this sample, this clone turned up once. Its antigen is not yet known. No clone much larger than this one lies a single base away; base qualities are absent. This sample stems from a study of blood T cell repertoires in COVID-19 (dated by TCRdb to 2020 to 2022). About the study as a whole: Collaborator samples came from the United States, Italy and Spain and covered acute and convalescent phases of COVID-19. Samples were obtained from the ongoing ImmuneRACE study (first 160 participants) and from 1,000 to 1,500 subjects provided by 6 global collaborators. Where available, HLA class I and class II types were taken from metadata supplied by the sample provider and were not determined by assay-based typing. The repertoires were released in a freely available public database intended as a resource for research on the immune response to SARS-CoV-2. The material from the prospective study consisted of cDNA or gDNA derived from T cells, B-cell-depleted T cells, or PBMCs. Sample metadata almost always included a de-identified subject ID, COVID-19 status, age in years and sex. Deeply sampled blood TCRbeta repertoires from subjects exposed to, actively infected with, or recovered from COVID-19 were included in the dataset.

TCRbeta CDR3 regions were amplified from genomic DNA using the immunoSEQ Assay, a bias-controlled multiplex PCR. The authors' pipeline ran thus. The number of nucleated cells in each sample was estimated from the amplification of reference gene primers within the assay. To quantify the absolute abundance of each unique TCRbeta CDR3 rearrangement, sequence reads were collapsed and filtered. For each sample, productive Simpson clonality was calculated by taking the square root of Simpson's diversity index across productive rearrangements. Held by TCRdb, this immuneACCESS table contains in-frame sequences only and omits some clones. Under half of the omission traces to an unresolved V gene where checked; the cause of the rest is unknown. That table is the source of V, J and clone size, and D and trimming were worked out from the DNA. The sample contains some 170,000 clones, about 87% of them found a single time. Around 1.5% of the sample is taken by the ten largest.

Looking up the germline V gene yields CDR1 ENHRY and CDR2 SYGVKD. The CDR3 sequence holds 13 residues, the cysteine and phenylalanine included. Only the CDR3 DNA is retained, 39 bases long and in frame from the first base. Trimming accounts for 7 bases at V and 3 bases at J, while the number of junction bases matched to no gene is 5. Collaborating institutions collected whole blood in K2EDTA tubes following their own protocols. For TCRbeta analysis, collaborator samples were shipped as frozen whole blood, as isolated PBMCs, or as DNA extracted from either sample type. General findings and caveats noted by the study authors: The quantity of clinical and demographic metadata differed by source and by participant and was supplied without curation.

The sequenced sample consisted of peripheral blood. The sequence links TRBV10-3 to TRBJ1-1, with 7 central nucleotides matching TRBD1. The source of this sequence is a woman aged 50 to 65 with acute or convalescent COVID-19. The DNA sequence is TGTGCCATCAATAGACAGGGCGACACTGAAGCTTTCTTT. Its translation is CAINRQGDTEAFF.